The present T cell receptor (beta chain) was sequenced within a study of neurological immune-mediated disorders. The CDR3 totals 13 residues. Losses at the gene ends were 1 base for V and 7 bases for J; bases not matched to a gene: 1. Germline V gives CDR1 DFQATT, CDR2 SNEGSKA (reference sequence). This clonotype was seen repeatedly, ten times or more. The antigen is unknown. 5'RACE with 10-nucleotide random UMIs generated the cDNA. TCRdb reprocessed the 5' RACE reads with MiXCR, giving one entry per CDR3 protein. The sample lists tens of thousands of distinct CDR3 sequences, over 9% occurring once. Overall study findings and caveats: It was HTLV-1-associated myelopathy that showed the most TCR clonal expansion, while multiple sclerosis showed the least, falling below healthy controls.

The J gene is TRBJ2-1, the V gene TRBV20-1; 10 nucleotides match TRBD1. The TCR sequence derives from a man between 40 and 49 years old in good health. The sequencing sample was made of PBMCs. The CDR3 DNA sequence: TGCAGTGCTAGAGGGGACAGGGGAAATGAGCAGTTCTTC. It is translated as CSARGDRGNEQFF.